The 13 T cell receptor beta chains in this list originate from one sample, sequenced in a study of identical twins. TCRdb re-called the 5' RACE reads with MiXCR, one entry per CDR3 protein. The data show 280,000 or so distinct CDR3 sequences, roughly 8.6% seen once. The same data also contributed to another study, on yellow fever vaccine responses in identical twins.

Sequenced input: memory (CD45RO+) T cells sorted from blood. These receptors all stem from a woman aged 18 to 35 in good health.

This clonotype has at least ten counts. DNA for the CDR3: TGCAGTGCAAACAGCCAAATGAACACTGAAGCTTTCTTT. Residues: CSANSQMNTEAFF. V gene TRBV20-1 combines with J gene TRBJ1-1; no clear D. Trimming took 6 bases from V and 0 from J, leaving 11 bases between them. This CDR3 spans 13 amino acids. CDR1 is DFQATT and CDR2 is SNEGSKA in the germline V gene (reference sequence).

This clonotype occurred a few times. The CDR3: CSARETGFKYEQYF. CDR3 in DNA: TGCAGTGCTAGGGAGACAGGGTTCAAGTACGAGCAGTACTTC. The chain recombines TRBV20-1 with TRBJ2-7, with 7 bases that match TRBD1. V lost 3 bases, J lost 4 bases, and 9 bases stayed unmatched. The CDR3 spans 14 residues. The germline V gene has CDR1 DFQATT and CDR2 SNEGSKA (reference sequence).

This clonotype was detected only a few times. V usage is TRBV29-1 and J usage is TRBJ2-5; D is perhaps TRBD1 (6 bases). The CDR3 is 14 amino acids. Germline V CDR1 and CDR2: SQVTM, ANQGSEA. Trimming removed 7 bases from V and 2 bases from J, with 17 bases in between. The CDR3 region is CSAAQGSGQETQYF. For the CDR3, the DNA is TGCAGCGCAGCACAGGGCTCGGGTCAAGAGACCCAGTACTTC.

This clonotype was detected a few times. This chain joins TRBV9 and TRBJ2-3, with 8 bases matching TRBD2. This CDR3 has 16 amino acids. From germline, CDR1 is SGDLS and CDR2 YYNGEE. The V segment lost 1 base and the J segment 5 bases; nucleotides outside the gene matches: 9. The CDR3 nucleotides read TGTGCCAGCAGCGTATCCACAGGGCTAGCGGGAGATACGCAGTATTTT. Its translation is CASSVSTGLAGDTQYF.

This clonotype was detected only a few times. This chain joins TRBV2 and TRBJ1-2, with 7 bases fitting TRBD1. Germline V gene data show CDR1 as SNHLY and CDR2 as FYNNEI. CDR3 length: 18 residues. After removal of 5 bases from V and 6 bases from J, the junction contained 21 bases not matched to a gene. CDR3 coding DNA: TGTGCCAGCAGTTACAGGGGCGAAGTGACCTCACCGGCAAATGGCTACACCTTC. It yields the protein CASSYRGEVTSPANGYTF.

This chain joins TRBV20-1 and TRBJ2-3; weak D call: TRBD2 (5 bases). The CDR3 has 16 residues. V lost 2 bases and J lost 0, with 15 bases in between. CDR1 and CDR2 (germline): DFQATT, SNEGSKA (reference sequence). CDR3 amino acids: CSARRSSSTSTDTQYF. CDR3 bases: TGCAGTGCTAGAAGGTCTAGCAGTACTAGCACAGATACGCAGTATTTT.

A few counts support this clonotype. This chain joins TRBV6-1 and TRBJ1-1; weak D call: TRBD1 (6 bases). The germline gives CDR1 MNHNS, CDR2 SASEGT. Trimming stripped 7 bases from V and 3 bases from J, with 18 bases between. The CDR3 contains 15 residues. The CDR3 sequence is CASKTLPGVYTEAFF. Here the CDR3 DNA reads TGTGCCAGCAAGACACTTCCAGGGGTTTACACTGAAGCTTTCTTT.

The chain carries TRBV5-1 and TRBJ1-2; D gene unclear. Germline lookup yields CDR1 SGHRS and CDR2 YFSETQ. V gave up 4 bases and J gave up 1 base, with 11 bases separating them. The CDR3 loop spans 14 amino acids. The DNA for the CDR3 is TGCGCCAGCAGCGCGGACGGTCTTAACTATGGCTACACCTTC. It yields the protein CASSADGLNYGYTF.

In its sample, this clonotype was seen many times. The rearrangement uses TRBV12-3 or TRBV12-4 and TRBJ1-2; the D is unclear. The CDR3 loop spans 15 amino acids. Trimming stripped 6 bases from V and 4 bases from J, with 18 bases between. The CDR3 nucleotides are TGTGCCAGCAGCTCCGAATACTTAGGAGGCTATGGCTACACCTTC. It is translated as CASSSEYLGGYGYTF.

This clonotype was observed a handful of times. The CDR3 loop reads CASSLTGTSEGETQYF. In DNA form, the CDR3 reads TGTGCCAGCAGTCTTACCGGGACTAGCGAGGGAGAGACCCAGTACTTC. V usage is TRBV7-9 and J usage is TRBJ2-5; 10 nucleotides align to TRBD2. J lost 4 bases, V lost 6 bases, and 11 bases had no gene match. This CDR3 region has 16 residues. CDR1 SEHNR and CDR2 FQNEAQ come from the germline V gene (reference sequence).

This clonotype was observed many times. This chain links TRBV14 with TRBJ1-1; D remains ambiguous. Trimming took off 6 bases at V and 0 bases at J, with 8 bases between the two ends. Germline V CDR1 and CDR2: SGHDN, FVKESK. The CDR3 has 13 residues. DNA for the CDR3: TGTGCCAGCAGTGTTGCTATGAACACTGAAGCTTTCTTT. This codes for CASSVAMNTEAFF. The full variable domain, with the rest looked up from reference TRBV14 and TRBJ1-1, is EAGVTQFPSHSVIEKGQTVTLRCDPISGHDNLYWYRRVMGKEIKFLLHFVKESKQDESGMPNNRFLAERTGGTYSTLKVQPAELEDSGVYFCASSVAMNTEAFFGQGTRLTVV.

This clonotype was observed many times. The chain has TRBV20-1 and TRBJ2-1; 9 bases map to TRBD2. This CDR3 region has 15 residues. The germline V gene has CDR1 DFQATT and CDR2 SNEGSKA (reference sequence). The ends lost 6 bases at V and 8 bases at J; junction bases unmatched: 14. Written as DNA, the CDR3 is TGCAGTGCGGCCCCCCTAGCGGGGATGTATGATGAGCAGTTCTTC. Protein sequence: CSAAPLAGMYDEQFF.

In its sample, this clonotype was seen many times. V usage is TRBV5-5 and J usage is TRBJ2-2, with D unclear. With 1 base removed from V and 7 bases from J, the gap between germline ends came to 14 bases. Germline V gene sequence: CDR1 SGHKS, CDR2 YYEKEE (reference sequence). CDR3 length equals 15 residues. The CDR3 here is CASSLQAPSVGELFF. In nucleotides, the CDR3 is TGTGCCAGCAGCTTGCAGGCCCCAAGTGTCGGGGAGCTGTTTTTT.